This TCR beta chain was obtained from a study of blood T cell repertoires in COVID-19. How the authors handled the data: The assay estimated nucleated cells by amplifying reference gene primers. Sequenced by immunoSEQ multiplex PCR; TCRdb stores in-frame clones only, minus some. That table gives V, J and clone size, and the DNA gave D and trimming. In the table there are 250,000 or so clones, 85% to 90% of which are singletons. CDR1 SNHLY and CDR2 FYNNEI come from the germline V gene. Between the trimmed V and J ends, which lost 7 bases and 7 bases, there was a span of 11 bases. CDR3 length: 12 residues.

The sequencing input was peripheral blood. The chain links TRBV2 to TRBJ1-5, with a possible D match to TRBD1 (5 bases). This clonotype was sampled from a woman aged 60 to 75 with COVID-19, enrolled during active disease. The CDR3 loop reads CASTKGAQPQHF. DNA for the CDR3: TGTGCCAGCACCAAAGGGGCCCAGCCCCAGCATTTT.